This is a list of T cell receptor beta chains from one sample in a study of blood T cell repertoires in COVID-19. Data came from immunoSEQ multiplex PCR; TCRdb stores just in-frame clones and leaves some out. This sample has about 250,000 clones, with 88% found just once. The sequencing input was peripheral blood. Receptors were obtained from a woman under 40 with COVID-19, enrolled during active disease. The conserved cysteine and the conserved F or W are not part of the CDR3 here.

j_call: TRBJ1-2; v_call: TRBV15; cdr3_aa: ATSRDRAGTGGYT
j_call: TRBJ1-2; v_call: TRBV18; cdr3_aa: ASSPPLGGDGYT
j_call: TRBJ2-3; v_call: TRBV10-3; cdr3_aa: AIGLAGGADTQY
j_call: TRBJ2-2; v_call: TRBV7-9; cdr3_aa: ASSRDSPNTGELF
j_call: TRBJ1-5; v_call: TRBV27; cdr3_aa: ASRTGSPNQPQH
j_call: TRBJ2-1; v_call: TRBV10-3; cdr3_aa: AISESGSSYNEQF
j_call: TRBJ2-5; v_call: TRBV7-2; cdr3_aa: ASSLNAGLAGTQETQY
j_call: TRBJ2-5; v_call: TRBV9; cdr3_aa: ASSVELAGGGAPQETQY
j_call: TRBJ2-5; v_call: TRBV7-2; cdr3_aa: ASSSQGGGQETQY
j_call: TRBJ1-1; v_call: TRBV29-1; cdr3_aa: SVEVPLAGANTEAF
j_call: TRBJ1-1; v_call: TRBV5-8; cdr3_aa: ASSPHGGGRTEAF
j_call: TRBJ1-6; v_call: TRBV19; cdr3_aa: ASSLRTGADNSPLH
j_call: TRBJ2-5; v_call: TRBV5-4; cdr3_aa: ASSFEQGARETQY
j_call: TRBJ2-7; v_call: TRBV6-6; cdr3_aa: ASSYPPGQHYEQY